This is a list of T cell receptor beta chains from one sample in a study of T cell changes during pregnancy in multiple sclerosis. Profiled with immunoSEQ multiplex PCR; TCRdb holds only in-frame clones, not every one. The table has roughly 80,000 clones, approximately 90% seen once. Sequenced material: peripheral blood, taken before pregnancy. These receptors were taken from a female donor with multiple sclerosis, enrolled in a pregnancy study. Both conserved end residues are part of each CDR3. D genes are given only for firm matches. Expanded clones are given a class, and other clones once, few, many or no size at all.

D gene,clone size,J gene,V gene,CDR3 protein,CDR3 DNA
NA,NA,TRBJ2-3,TRBV5-1,CASSDRQVTDTQYF,TGCGCCAGCAGCGACCGACAGGTCACAGATACGCAGTATTTT
TRBD1,NA,TRBJ2-5,TRBV7-9,CASSPGRGAGGLETQYF,TGTGCCAGCAGCCCTGGGCGAGGGGCAGGGGGTTTGGAGACCCAGTACTTC
NA,NA,TRBJ1-1,TRBV9,CASSVVLGGEAFF,TGTGCCAGCAGCGTAGTCCTAGGGGGAGAAGCTTTCTTT
TRBD1,NA,TRBJ2-2,TRBV15,CATSRDPGQADTGELFF,TGTGCCACCAGCAGAGATCCAGGACAGGCCGACACCGGGGAGCTGTTTTTT
NA,NA,TRBJ2-2,TRBV5-1,CASSAFAQTGELFF,TGCGCCAGCAGCGCCTTTGCTCAGACCGGGGAGCTGTTTTTT
TRBD1,NA,TRBJ1-6,TRBV6-4,CASSADRGFNSPLHF,TGTGCCAGCAGTGCGGACAGGGGCTTTAATTCACCCCTCCACTTT
TRBD2,NA,TRBJ2-1,TRBV7-9,CASSLSLAGSNNEQFF,TGTGCCAGCAGCTTAAGTCTAGCGGGGAGCAACAATGAGCAGTTCTTC
NA,NA,TRBJ1-6,TRBV27,CASSPYGSPLHF,TGTGCCAGCAGTCCCTATGGTTCACCCCTCCACTTT
NA,NA,TRBJ1-5,TRBV28,CASSFPRGGNQPQHF,TGTGCCAGCAGTTTCCCCAGGGGTGGCAATCAGCCCCAGCATTTT
TRBD1,NA,TRBJ2-2,TRBV27,CASSTGQGVAGELFF,TGTGCCAGCAGTACGGGACAGGGGGTGGCCGGGGAGCTGTTTTTT
NA,NA,TRBJ1-1,TRBV5-5,CASSPRAANTEAFF,TGTGCCAGCAGCCCCAGGGCAGCGAACACTGAAGCTTTCTTT
NA,NA,TRBJ1-6,TRBV2,CASSERRVVNSPLHF,TGTGCCAGCAGTGAACGCAGGGTTGTTAATTCACCCCTCCACTTT
NA,NA,TRBJ2-4,TRBV30,CAWSKKQAKNIQYF,TGTGCCTGGAGTAAGAAGCAAGCCAAAAACATTCAGTACTTC
NA,NA,TRBJ2-2,TRBV6-5,CASSDSATGELFF,TGTGCCAGCAGTGACTCAGCCACCGGGGAGCTGTTTTTT
NA,once,TRBJ1-2,TRBV15,CATSREYGAYGYTF,TGTGCCACCAGCAGAGAATACGGTGCCTATGGCTACACCTTC
TRBD1,NA,TRBJ2-1,TRBV19,CASSRRGQGASSYNEQFF,TGTGCCAGTAGCCGGAGGGGACAGGGGGCGAGCTCCTACAATGAGCAGTTCTTC
NA,NA,TRBJ2-7,TRBV5-1,CASRREVYEQYF,TGCGCCAGCAGGAGAGAGGTCTACGAGCAGTACTTC
TRBD1,few,TRBJ1-2,TRBV19,CASSIQGDFGYTF,TGTGCCAGTAGTATTCAGGGGGACTTTGGCTACACCTTC
NA,NA,TRBJ1-6,TRBV7-9,CASSIDIGSPLHF,TGTGCCAGCAGCATCGACATAGGTTCACCCCTCCACTTT
NA,once,TRBJ2-3,TRBV29-1,CSVDGGRRDTQYF,TGCAGCGTTGACGGGGGGCGGAGAGATACGCAGTATTTT
NA,once,TRBJ2-2,TRBV5-4,CASKPNGGIVPSGELFF,TGTGCCAGCAAACCTAATGGGGGCATCGTCCCTTCCGGGGAGCTGTTTTTT
NA,few,TRBJ1-6,TRBV5-4,CASSRGGVASGSPLHF,TGTGCCAGCAGCCGGGGGGGAGTCGCTTCTGGTTCACCCCTCCACTTT
NA,NA,TRBJ1-1,TRBV2,CASSPGRGAEAFF,TGTGCCAGCAGCCCCGGCAGGGGAGCTGAAGCTTTCTTT
NA,NA,TRBJ1-6,TRBV7-2,CASSLRGSYNSPLHF,TGTGCCAGCAGCCTACGGGGCTCCTATAATTCACCCCTCCACTTT
NA,NA,TRBJ1-2,TRBV5-6,CASSYFQAGRVNYGYTF,TGTGCCAGCAGCTATTTCCAAGCGGGACGGGTTAACTATGGCTACACCTTC
NA,NA,TRBJ1-5,TRBV18,CASSQTVNQPQHF,TGTGCCAGCTCACAGACAGTCAATCAGCCCCAGCATTTT
NA,NA,TRBJ1-4,TRBV5-1,CASSLSGAPNEKLFF,TGCGCCAGCAGCTTATCAGGGGCCCCAAATGAAAAACTGTTTTTT
TRBD1,NA,TRBJ1-5,TRBV28,CASQKDRGTFNQPQHF,TGTGCCAGCCAAAAGGACAGGGGGACCTTCAATCAGCCCCAGCATTTT
TRBD2,NA,TRBJ2-1,TRBV6-4,CASSALGLAGRDEQFF,TGTGCCAGCAGTGCTCTGGGACTAGCGGGTAGGGATGAGCAGTTCTTC
TRBD2,NA,TRBJ2-1,TRBV19,CASSGILAGAAYNEQFF,TGTGCCAGTTCTGGAATTTTAGCGGGGGCAGCTTACAATGAGCAGTTCTTC
NA,NA,TRBJ2-1,TRBV10-2,CASSESGGSYNEQFF,TGCGCCAGCAGTGAGTCGGGGGGCTCCTACAATGAGCAGTTCTTC
TRBD2,NA,TRBJ2-1,TRBV18,CASSPQAGTYNEQFF,TGTGCCAGCTCACCACAAGCGGGAACTTACAATGAGCAGTTCTTC
NA,NA,TRBJ2-7,TRBV19,CASSIDGRIYEQYF,TGTGCCAGTAGTATTGATGGGAGGATTTACGAGCAGTACTTC
NA,NA,TRBJ1-2,TRBV5-1,CASSSTRSYGYTF,TGCGCCAGCAGCTCAACCCGGTCGTATGGCTACACCTTC
NA,NA,TRBJ1-4,TRBV14,CASSPLDNEKLFF,TGTGCCAGCAGTCCTTTAGATAATGAAAAACTGTTTTTT
NA,NA,TRBJ2-2,TRBV11-2,CASSSQRRNTGELFF,TGTGCCAGCAGCAGCCAGAGGCGGAACACCGGGGAGCTGTTTTTT
NA,few,TRBJ1-2,TRBV19,CASFDVGYYGYTF,TGTGCCAGCTTCGACGTGGGCTACTATGGCTACACCTTC
TRBD2,NA,TRBJ2-3,TRBV18,CASSPPSSGRDTQYF,TGTGCCAGCTCACCACCCTCTAGCGGGAGAGATACGCAGTATTTT
NA,NA,TRBJ1-4,TRBV5-1,CASSLGPTGNDEKLFF,TGCGCCAGCAGCTTGGGGCCAACAGGGAACGATGAAAAACTGTTTTTT
TRBD1,NA,TRBJ1-5,TRBV9,CASSVEGARSQPQHF,TGTGCCAGCAGCGTCGAGGGGGCGCGCTCTCAGCCCCAGCATTTT